Below, one T cell receptor (beta chain) is given with its context. Its antigen remains unknown. Relative to the germline gene, one junction end is altered; a read error may explain this. Other DNA sequences in the same sample also yield this CDR3. The sample belongs to a study of T cell repertoires and Cas9 in healthy adults. At the level of the study: Characterization of SpCas9-reactive CD4 and CD8 T cells covered multi-effector potency, cytotoxicity and lineage. Study outcomes and limitations: In vitro, SpCas9-reactive Tregs were reported to curb effector T cell proliferation and function.

TCRdb's copy holds only in-frame clones and misses some; the assay was immunoSEQ multiplex PCR. The sample lists tens of thousands of clones, under 95% occurring once. The sample comprised CD4+ effector T cells (CD127+, CD25-, CD137-, CD154-) from PBMCs; culture status not recorded. The source of this sequence is a human donor in good health.

The DNA of the CDR3 is TGCGCCAGCAGTCAACTTGCAACTAATGAAAAACTGTTTTTT. This gives the protein CASSQLATNEKLFF. V is TRBV2 and J is TRBJ1-4; D is uncertain. Germline V gene data show CDR1 as SNHLY and CDR2 as FYNNEI. This CDR3 region has 14 residues.